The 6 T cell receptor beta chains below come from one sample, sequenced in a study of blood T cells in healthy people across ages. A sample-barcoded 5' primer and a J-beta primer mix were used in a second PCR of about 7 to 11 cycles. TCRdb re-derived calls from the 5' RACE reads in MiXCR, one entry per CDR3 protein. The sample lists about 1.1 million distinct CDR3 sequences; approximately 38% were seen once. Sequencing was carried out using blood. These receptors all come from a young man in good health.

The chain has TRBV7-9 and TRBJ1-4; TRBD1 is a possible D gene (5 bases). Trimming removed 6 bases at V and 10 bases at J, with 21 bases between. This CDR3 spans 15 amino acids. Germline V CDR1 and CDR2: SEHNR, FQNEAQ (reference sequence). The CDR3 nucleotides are TGTGCCAGCAGACCCAATTCCGGACACTTGGGAAAACTGTTTTTT. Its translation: CASRPNSGHLGKLFF.

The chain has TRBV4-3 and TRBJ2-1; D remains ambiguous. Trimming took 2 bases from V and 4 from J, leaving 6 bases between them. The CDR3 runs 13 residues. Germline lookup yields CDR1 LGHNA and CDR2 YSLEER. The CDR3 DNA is TGCGCCAGCAGCCAAAATCCATACAATGAGCAGTTCTTC. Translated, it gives CASSQNPYNEQFF.

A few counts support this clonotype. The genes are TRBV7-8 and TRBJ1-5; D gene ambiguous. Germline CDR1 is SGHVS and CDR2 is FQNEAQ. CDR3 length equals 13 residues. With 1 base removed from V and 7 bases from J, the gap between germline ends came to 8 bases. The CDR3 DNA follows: TGTGCCAGCAGCTTAGAACAGCCCCAGCCCCAGCATTTT. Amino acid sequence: CASSLEQPQPQHF.

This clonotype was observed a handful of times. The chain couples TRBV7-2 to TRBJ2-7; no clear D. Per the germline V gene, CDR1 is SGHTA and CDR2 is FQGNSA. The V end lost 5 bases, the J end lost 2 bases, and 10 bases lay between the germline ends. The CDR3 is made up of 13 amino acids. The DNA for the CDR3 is TGTGCCAGCAGCCCCGGTGGGCCCTACGAGCAGTACTTC. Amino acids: CASSPGGPYEQYF.

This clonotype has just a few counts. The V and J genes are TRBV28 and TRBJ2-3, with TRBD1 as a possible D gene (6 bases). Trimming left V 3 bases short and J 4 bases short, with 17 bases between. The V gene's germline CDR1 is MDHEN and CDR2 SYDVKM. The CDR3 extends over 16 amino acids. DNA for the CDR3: TGTGCCAGCAGTTTTTCCGGACAGACGGAGTCAGATACGCAGTATTTT. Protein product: CASSFSGQTESDTQYF.

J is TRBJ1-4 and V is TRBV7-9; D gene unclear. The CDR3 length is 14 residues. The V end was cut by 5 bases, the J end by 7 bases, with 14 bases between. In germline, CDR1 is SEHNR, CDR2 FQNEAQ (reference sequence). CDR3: CASSAALLGEKLFF. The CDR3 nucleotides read TGTGCCAGCAGCGCAGCACTATTGGGTGAAAAACTGTTTTTT.